The source of this T cell receptor (beta chain) is a study of T-cell reconstitution after alpha-beta-depleted transplantation in children. Study-level findings and limits: As was reported, about two months after transplant, alpha-beta T cells came from several hundred expanded graft clones. After transplant, high TCRbeta diversity at day 60 in some patients arose from surviving recipient T cells and thymic progenitors. Newly produced T cells mostly accounted for T-cell counts and diversity one year post-transplant.

This clonotype was picked up many times. Its target is not known. The germline CDR1 and CDR2 sequences are ENHRY and SYGVKD. V lost 4 bases and J 5 bases, leaving 9 bases between the germline ends. This CDR3 is built from 13 residues. Using unique molecular identifiers, the investigators prepared the TCRbeta library. TCRdb independently ran MiXCR on the PCR reads; one entry per CDR3 protein. Among about 280,000 distinct CDR3 sequences listed, about 9.9% were seen once. The specimen comprised peripheral blood, sampled 180 days after TCRalphabeta/CD19-depleted stem cell transplant. The chain links TRBV10-3 to TRBJ1-5; a possible D gene is TRBD1 (5 bases). This TCR came from a male patient aged 2 to 9 who had a stem cell transplant for chronic granulomatous disease, so the T cells may come from the graft donor. This chain's CDR3 is CAISAGTDQPQHF. The CDR3 nucleotides are TGTGCCATCAGTGCGGGGACGGATCAGCCCCAGCATTTT.